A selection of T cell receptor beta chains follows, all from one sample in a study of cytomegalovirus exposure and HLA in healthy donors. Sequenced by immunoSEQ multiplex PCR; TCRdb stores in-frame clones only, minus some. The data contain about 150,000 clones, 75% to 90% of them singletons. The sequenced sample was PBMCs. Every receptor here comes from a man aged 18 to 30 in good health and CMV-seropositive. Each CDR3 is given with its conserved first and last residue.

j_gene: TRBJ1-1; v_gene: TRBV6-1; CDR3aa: CASSDHLARGNTEAFF
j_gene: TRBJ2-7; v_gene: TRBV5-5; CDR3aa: CASSLLLDTVYF
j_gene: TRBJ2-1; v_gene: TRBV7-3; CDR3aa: CASSSPEEGPKQFF
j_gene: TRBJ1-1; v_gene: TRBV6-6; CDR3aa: CASSYAQGGTEAFF
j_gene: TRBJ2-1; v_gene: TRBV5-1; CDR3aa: CASSLAQGSPYNEQFF
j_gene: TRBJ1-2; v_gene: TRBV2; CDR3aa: CASIPTGLYGYTF
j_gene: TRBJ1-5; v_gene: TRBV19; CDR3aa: CASSLRGGDSNQPQHF
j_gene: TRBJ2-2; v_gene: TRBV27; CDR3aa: CASSLFPSSGGKNTGELFF
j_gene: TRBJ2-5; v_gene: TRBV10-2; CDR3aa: CASSTRGGAKTQYF
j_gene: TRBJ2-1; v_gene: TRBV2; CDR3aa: CASRPGQGTYNEQFF
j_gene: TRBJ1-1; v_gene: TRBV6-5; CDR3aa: CASSSKPGRGNTEAFF
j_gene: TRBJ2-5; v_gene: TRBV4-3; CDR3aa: CASSQDRVGLPETQYF
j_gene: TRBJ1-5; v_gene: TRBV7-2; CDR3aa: CASSVDRNQPQHF
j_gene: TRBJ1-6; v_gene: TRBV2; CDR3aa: CASTRTDYNSPLHF
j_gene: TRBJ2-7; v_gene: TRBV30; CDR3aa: CAWSAPGTPSSYEQYF
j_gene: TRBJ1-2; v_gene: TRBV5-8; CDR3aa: CASSLVPSRGDYGYTF
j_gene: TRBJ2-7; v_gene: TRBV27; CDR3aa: CASKPGQGLSLYEQYF
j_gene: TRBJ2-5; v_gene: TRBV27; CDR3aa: CASSAGASGETQYF
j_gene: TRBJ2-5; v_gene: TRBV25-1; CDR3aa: CASSEYSSSETQYF
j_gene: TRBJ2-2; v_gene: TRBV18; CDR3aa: CASSPKPPGHVNTGELFF
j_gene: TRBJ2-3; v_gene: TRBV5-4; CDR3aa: CASSLELASDTQYF
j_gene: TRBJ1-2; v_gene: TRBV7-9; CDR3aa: CASSDRDLYGYTF
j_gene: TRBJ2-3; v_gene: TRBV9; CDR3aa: CASSPRMSGGNVDTQYF
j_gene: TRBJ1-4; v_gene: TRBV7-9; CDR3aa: CASSLSGTGTVNEKLFF
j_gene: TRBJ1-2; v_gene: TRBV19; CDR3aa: CASTLVGASYGYTF
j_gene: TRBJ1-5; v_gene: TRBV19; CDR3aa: CASSSGGLSNQPQHF
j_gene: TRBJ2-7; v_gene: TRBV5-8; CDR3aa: CASSRDRVYEQYF
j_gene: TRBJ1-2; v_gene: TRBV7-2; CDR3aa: CASSYMPGQRNYGYTF
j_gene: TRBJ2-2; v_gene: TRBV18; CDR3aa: CASSPGDSERFF
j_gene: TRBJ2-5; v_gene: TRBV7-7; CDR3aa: CASSTGREGQTKRPQYF
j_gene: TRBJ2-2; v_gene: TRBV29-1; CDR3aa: CSVGLGRDRRYTGELFF
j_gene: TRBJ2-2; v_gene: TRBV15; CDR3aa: CATSRNVQGADGELFF
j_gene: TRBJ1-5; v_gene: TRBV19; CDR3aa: CASSLGPDSNQPQHF
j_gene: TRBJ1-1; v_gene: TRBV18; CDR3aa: CASSPSLSVPNTEAFF
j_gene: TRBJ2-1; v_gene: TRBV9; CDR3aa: CASSVSPTGNEQFF
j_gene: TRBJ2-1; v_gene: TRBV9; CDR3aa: CASSDTGVPHNEQFF